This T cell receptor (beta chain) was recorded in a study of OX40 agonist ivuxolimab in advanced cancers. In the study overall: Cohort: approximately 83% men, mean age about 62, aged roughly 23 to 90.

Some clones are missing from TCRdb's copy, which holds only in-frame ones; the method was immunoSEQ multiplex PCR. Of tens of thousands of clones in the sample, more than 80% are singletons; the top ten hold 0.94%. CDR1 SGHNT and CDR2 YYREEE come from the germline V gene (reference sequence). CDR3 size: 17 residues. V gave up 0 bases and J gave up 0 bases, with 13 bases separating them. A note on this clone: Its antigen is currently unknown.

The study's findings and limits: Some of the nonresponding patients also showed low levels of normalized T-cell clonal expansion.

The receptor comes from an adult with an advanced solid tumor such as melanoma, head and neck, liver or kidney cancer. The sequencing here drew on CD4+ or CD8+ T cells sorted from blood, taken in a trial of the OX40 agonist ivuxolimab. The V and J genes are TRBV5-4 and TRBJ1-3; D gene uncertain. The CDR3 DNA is TGTGCCAGCAGCTTGGCAGGTGTTTGGAGCTCTGGAAACACCATATATTTT. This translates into CASSLAGVWSSGNTIYF.